This entry is about one TCR beta chain. CDR1 SGHRS and CDR2 YFSETQ come from the germline V gene. The CDR3 extends over 15 amino acids. With 4 bases clipped from V and 7 bases from J, the junction kept 9 bases outside the gene matches. In the original workflow: Amplification with reference gene primers provided the estimates of nucleated cell counts. Some clones are missing from TCRdb's copy, which holds only in-frame ones; the method was immunoSEQ multiplex PCR. V and J calls and clone size follow that table, whereas D and trimming were derived from the DNA. The repertoire holds about 250,000 clones, with approximately 90% as singletons. This specimen comes from a study of blood T cell repertoires in COVID-19.

The sequence derives from a man aged 40-55 years who had recovered from COVID-19. Sequenced sample: PBMCs or T cells enriched from blood (not recorded which). The V call is TRBV5-1, the J call TRBJ2-1, with 9 bases fitting TRBD1. This CDR3 reads CASSKEGQGNNEQFF. The CDR3 nucleotides are TGCGCCAGCAGCAAAGAGGGACAGGGAAATAATGAGCAGTTCTTC.